The TCR beta chain described here comes from a study of PD-L1 blockade in urothelial cancer. Study-level background: Patients with male sex and bladder-origin urothelial cancer accounted for about 85% of the roughly 30 enrolled. It was at 3 weeks (second dose) and 6 weeks after treatment start that blood was analyzed.

Produced via immunoSEQ multiplex PCR; TCRdb's table is partial and in-frame only. Of 70,000 to 85,000 clones in the sample, around 84% were seen once. Germline CDR1 LNHDA, CDR2 SQIVND (reference sequence). The CDR3 totals 14 residues. V shed 9 bases and J shed 5 bases, with 17 bases lying between them. This receptor was identified in a man aged 65-85 years with urothelial cancer. V and J are TRBV19 and TRBJ2-1; D might be TRBD2 (6 bases). This specimen consisted of PBMCs, obtained around atezolizumab (anti-PD-L1) treatment. CDR3 DNA sequence: TGTGCCAGCTCGGACTACTTAACCGACAATGAGCAGTTCTTC. Residues: CASSDYLTDNEQFF.